The rows below give T cell receptor beta chains drawn from one sample of a study of Ad26.COV2.S vaccination and SARS-CoV-2 variants. The protocol was immunoSEQ multiplex PCR, while the TCRdb copy is restricted to in-frame clones and leaves out a portion. The profile shows approximately 300,000 clones, 85% to 90% of them singletons. The material was peripheral blood, obtained in a trial of Ad26.COV2.S vaccine versus placebo. These receptors all come from a person between 18 and 60 years old who received the Ad26.COV2.S COVID-19 vaccine or a placebo. Both conserved end residues are part of each CDR3.

V gene: TRBV7-9
CDR3 protein: CASTDRSPDSEAFF

V gene: TRBV7-9
CDR3 protein: CASSSAAALNTEAFF

V gene: TRBV7-6
CDR3 protein: CASSLRQGLSGANVLTF

V gene: TRBV2
CDR3 protein: CASSVQTIHEQFF

V gene: TRBV9
CDR3 protein: CASSPTPTENTEAFF

V gene: TRBV18
CDR3 protein: CASSPRGQGETEAFF

V gene: TRBV14
CDR3 protein: CASSQGLDREAFF

V gene: TRBV19
CDR3 protein: CASSSRTVQETQYF

V gene: TRBV6-6
CDR3 protein: CASKAGGNYGYTF

V gene: TRBV3-1/TRBV3-2
CDR3 protein: CASSFQVEGSPLHF

V gene: TRBV11-2
CDR3 protein: CASSPQRTSGGNEQFF

V gene: TRBV3-1/TRBV3-2
CDR3 protein: CASSQDSGLGYTF

V gene: TRBV11-2
CDR3 protein: CASSLSSRRLSGNTIYF

V gene: TRBV29-1
CDR3 protein: CSVELAFEAFF

V gene: TRBV6-2/TRBV6-3
CDR3 protein: CASSRDIYGYTF

V gene: TRBV3-1/TRBV3-2
CDR3 protein: CGTSGGRADIQYF

V gene: TRBV5-6
CDR3 protein: CASSYGQGKQETQYF

V gene: TRBV4-1
CDR3 protein: CASSQEIGGWAGSSPLHF

V gene: TRBV12-5
CDR3 protein: CASGRDNYGYTF

V gene: TRBV27
CDR3 protein: CASRPGGVTRGTEAFF

V gene: TRBV19
CDR3 protein: CASSPLEGRGLYEQYF

V gene: TRBV9
CDR3 protein: CASSVGTSGVSEQYF

V gene: TRBV5-6
CDR3 protein: CASSLGPNQPQHF

V gene: TRBV10-3
CDR3 protein: CAISADNEQFF

V gene: TRBV5-1
CDR3 protein: CASSVWGRGDYGYTF

V gene: TRBV4-1
CDR3 protein: CASSQDTNFRTEAFF

V gene: TRBV20-1
CDR3 protein: CSASFRGGAGEQYF

V gene: TRBV19
CDR3 protein: CASSTSGQGTFNYGYTF

V gene: TRBV30
CDR3 protein: CAWSVSLRLNLFGAFF

V gene: TRBV7-9
CDR3 protein: CASSLMAGNTEAFF

V gene: TRBV7-2
CDR3 protein: CACTGGQGDTQYF

V gene: TRBV27
CDR3 protein: CASSFRYGQPQHF

V gene: TRBV4-2
CDR3 protein: CASSQGGTSSVNTEAFF

V gene: TRBV6-5
CDR3 protein: CASSYSTVGYTEAFF

V gene: TRBV7-2
CDR3 protein: CASSLGGRGNEQFF

V gene: TRBV14
CDR3 protein: CASSFRDGGWDEQFF

V gene: TRBV9
CDR3 protein: CASTKGGENTEAFF

V gene: TRBV4-1
CDR3 protein: CASSQVKLSNQPQHF

V gene: TRBV18
CDR3 protein: CASSSWRSPEAFF

V gene: TRBV5-1
CDR3 protein: CASSLDPGTLGEQYF

V gene: TRBV3-1/TRBV3-2
CDR3 protein: CASRLHENTGELFF

V gene: TRBV10-3
CDR3 protein: CAISEKDRGRETQYF

V gene: TRBV6-5
CDR3 protein: CASIRDRIETEAFF

V gene: TRBV5-4
CDR3 protein: CASSFRDRGNSPLHF

V gene: TRBV27
CDR3 protein: CASSFEHSPLHF

V gene: TRBV19
CDR3 protein: CASTGHSMGNYGYTF

V gene: TRBV23-1
CDR3 protein: CASSHPGTSGSYEQYF

V gene: TRBV18
CDR3 protein: CASSPPQQGLGQPQHF